This record looks at one TCR beta chain sequence and its context. Antigen: not known. This record comes from a study of cytomegalovirus exposure and HLA in healthy donors. Broader study findings: In an earlier analysis, in several hundred donors, most V segments appeared productive either ~90% or ~30% of the time. Presence/absence comparisons presumed near-even sequencing depth among donors.

This CDR3 comprises 16 residues. Germline lookup yields CDR1 SGHDN and CDR2 FVKESK. V shed 4 bases, J shed 3 bases, and the junction held 9 bases outside the gene matches. 60 Vbeta and 13 Jbeta primers were used in PCR. Under the authors' procedure: A follow-up analysis tallied around 80 million unique TCR beta chains, about 11 million shared. Measured with immunoSEQ multiplex PCR; TCRdb has only the in-frame clones, and not every one. Clone size and V and J calls were adopted from that table, with D and trimming inferred from the DNA. This sample yields under 40,000 clones, of which 76% are seen a single time; more than 7% belongs to the top ten.

Sequencing used PBMCs. The chain joins TRBV14 to TRBJ2-5, with 9 nucleotides matching TRBD2. This TCR was recovered from a young woman in good health and CMV-seropositive. Here the CDR3 DNA reads TGTGCCAGCAGCCTCCGCCCGGCGGGAGGGGAAGAGACCCAGTACTTC. Translated, it gives CASSLRPAGGEETQYF. Full variable domain (outside the CDR3, taken from reference TRBV14 and TRBJ2-5): EAGVTQFPSHSVIEKGQTVTLRCDPISGHDNLYWYRRVMGKEIKFLLHFVKESKQDESGMPNNRFLAERTGGTYSTLKVQPAELEDSGVYFCASSLRPAGGEETQYFGPGTRLLVL.